These 12 T cell receptor beta chains originate from one sample sequenced in a study of human T cells and chemical hapten exposure. Total RNA was isolated from unfractionated whole blood. Individual cDNA molecules each carried unique molecular identifiers attached by the library. TCRdb re-derived calls from the reads in MiXCR, one entry per CDR3 protein. The sample includes around 120,000 distinct CDR3 sequences, 8% to 9.5% of them seen just once. Specimen: whole blood. Every receptor here comes from a human donor in good health. Some clones in this sample may be carry-over from other donors' samples.

This clonotype was detected only a few times. V is TRBV7-8 and J is TRBJ2-2; possibly TRBD2 for D (5 bases). Trimming shortened V by 1 base and J by 5 bases, and 11 bases separated the two germline ends. CDR3 length: 15 residues. Germline CDR1 reads SGHVS; CDR2 reads FQNEAQ. CDR3 sequence (DNA): TGTGCCAGCAGCTTAGGAGGGTCACCGACCGGGGAGCTGTTTTTT. It is translated as CASSLGGSPTGELFF.

This clonotype was detected many times. The chain uses TRBV12-3 or TRBV12-4 and TRBJ2-5, with D perhaps matching TRBD1 (6 bases). V was pared by 6 bases and J by 1 base, with 12 bases between. There are 14 residues in the CDR3. The CDR3 loop is CASSDTGTQETQYF. As DNA, the CDR3 is TGTGCCAGCAGCGACACAGGGACCCAAGAGACCCAGTACTTC.

In this sample, this clonotype turned up many times. The chain combines TRBV6-5 with TRBJ1-6; D is ambiguous. V was cut by 4 bases and J by 10 bases, with 11 bases left in between. The germline CDR1 and CDR2 sequences are MNHEY and SVGAGI. There are 13 residues in the CDR3. The CDR3 loop reads CASSSKRESPLHF. The CDR3 DNA follows: TGTGCCAGCAGTTCCAAGAGGGAATCACCCCTCCACTTT.

This clonotype has ten or more counts. This rearrangement joins TRBV6-6 to TRBJ2-7, with D unclear. V gave up 7 bases and J gave up 0 bases, with 13 bases separating them. This CDR3 is 14 amino acids long. Per germline, CDR1 MNHNY and CDR2 SVGAGI (reference sequence). The CDR3 here is CASTPGGPSYEQYF. CDR3 in DNA: TGTGCCAGCACCCCAGGTGGGCCCTCCTACGAGCAGTACTTC.

This clonotype turned up a few times. CDR3 DNA: TGTGCCAGCAGCCCCATACGGGGACGCTACGAGCAGTACTTC. Translation: CASSPIRGRYEQYF. The genes are TRBV7-9 and TRBJ2-7, with D tentatively TRBD1 or TRBD2 (5 bases each). Germline CDR1 is SEHNR and CDR2 is FQNEAQ (reference sequence). The CDR3 covers 14 residues. V was clipped by 5 bases and J by 3 bases, with 14 bases between them.

This clonotype was found many times. This chain joins TRBV6-5 and TRBJ1-4, with 7 bases matching TRBD1. Germline-derived CDR1 and CDR2 are MNHEY and SVGAGI. There are 13 residues in the CDR3. V lost 5 bases to trimming and J lost 7 bases; unmatched junction nucleotides: 4. CDR3: CASSRNRGEKLFF. The CDR3 region has the DNA TGTGCCAGCAGTCGCAACAGGGGTGAAAAACTGTTTTTT.

The sample holds many counts of this clonotype. The chain couples TRBV7-2 to TRBJ2-1, with a tentative D call TRBD2 (6 bases). CDR1 is SGHTA, CDR2 FQGNSA, per germline. CDR3 length equals 14 residues. The V end was cut by 4 bases, the J end by 5 bases, with 12 bases between. This chain's CDR3 is CASSSPRGNNEQFF. The CDR3, as DNA: TGTGCCAGCAGCTCCCCCCGCGGGAACAATGAGCAGTTCTTC.

The chain has TRBV20-1 and TRBJ1-4; D unresolved. Germline V gives CDR1 DFQATT, CDR2 SNEGSKA (reference sequence). V gave up 5 bases and J gave up 8 bases, with 15 bases separating them. This CDR3 is 13 amino acids long. CDR3: CSAQEGMREKLFF. CDR3 sequence (DNA): TGCAGTGCTCAGGAGGGTATGAGGGAAAAACTGTTTTTT.

This clonotype was counted ten times or more. The chain employs TRBV10-3 and TRBJ2-2; TRBD2 aligns across 8 bases. Germline V gene data show CDR1 as ENHRY and CDR2 as SYGVKD. The trim removed 6 bases at V and 6 bases at J, leaving 9 bases unmatched. The CDR3 consists of 15 residues. The CDR3, as DNA: TGTGCCATCAGAGGCAGCGGGAGAGGGGCCGGGGAGCTGTTTTTT. Its translation is CAIRGSGRGAGELFF.

This clonotype was observed at least ten times. The chain is built from TRBV12-3 or TRBV12-4 and TRBJ1-4, with D possibly being TRBD1 (5 bases). The V end lost 2 bases, the J end lost 5 bases, and 9 bases lay between the germline ends. The CDR3 extends over 14 amino acids. The CDR3 DNA sequence: TGTGCCAGCAGTTTACAGGCAGGGAATGAAAAACTGTTTTTT. Its translation: CASSLQAGNEKLFF.

This chain joins TRBV27 and TRBJ1-1; unclear D gene. The germline gives CDR1 MNHEY, CDR2 SMNVEV (reference sequence). This CDR3 region has 14 residues. V was cut by 1 base and J by 4 bases, with 10 bases left in between. CDR3 amino acids: CASSLLFAGTEAFF. The CDR3 nucleotides read TGTGCCAGCAGTTTATTGTTTGCGGGCACTGAAGCTTTCTTT.

This clonotype turned up a few times. The V and J genes are TRBV19 and TRBJ2-2; D possibly matches TRBD1 or TRBD2 (5 bases each). Looked up from germline, CDR1 is LNHDA and CDR2 is SQIVND (reference sequence). The CDR3 extends over 15 amino acids. Deletions cut 5 bases from V and 0 bases from J, with 10 bases between. CDR3 in DNA: TGTGCCAGTAGTGCCGGGACCCCGAACACCGGGGAGCTGTTTTTT. It yields the protein CASSAGTPNTGELFF.